The text below deals with one T cell receptor (beta chain). The target antigen is unknown. This specimen belongs to a study of brain T cells in children with intractable seizures. Points from the study as a whole: Pre-surgery blood may have been undersampled, hiding some clones. Among the top 50 brain clones were public and private clonotypes.

Surgery cases with the highest brain T cell transcript signatures were chosen for sequencing. Patients received at least one anti-epileptic drug before surgery. Assay: immunoSEQ multiplex PCR; the TCRdb copy retains only in-frame clones and omits some. Of 5,000 or so clones in the sample, under 95% were seen once. The ends were cut back, 5 bases at V and 0 bases at J, with 12 bases in the middle. The CDR3 has 15 amino acids. The V gene's germline CDR1 is SGHVS and CDR2 FNYEAQ. This receptor was identified in a boy younger than two with focal cortical dysplasia and intractable seizures. The chain joins TRBV7-6 to TRBJ2-3; TRBD2 might be the D (6 bases). Sample: resected brain tissue, taken at surgery. CDR3 DNA: TGTGCCAGCAGCGGATCCGGGACTAGCACAGATACGCAGTATTTT. Protein: CASSGSGTSTDTQYF.